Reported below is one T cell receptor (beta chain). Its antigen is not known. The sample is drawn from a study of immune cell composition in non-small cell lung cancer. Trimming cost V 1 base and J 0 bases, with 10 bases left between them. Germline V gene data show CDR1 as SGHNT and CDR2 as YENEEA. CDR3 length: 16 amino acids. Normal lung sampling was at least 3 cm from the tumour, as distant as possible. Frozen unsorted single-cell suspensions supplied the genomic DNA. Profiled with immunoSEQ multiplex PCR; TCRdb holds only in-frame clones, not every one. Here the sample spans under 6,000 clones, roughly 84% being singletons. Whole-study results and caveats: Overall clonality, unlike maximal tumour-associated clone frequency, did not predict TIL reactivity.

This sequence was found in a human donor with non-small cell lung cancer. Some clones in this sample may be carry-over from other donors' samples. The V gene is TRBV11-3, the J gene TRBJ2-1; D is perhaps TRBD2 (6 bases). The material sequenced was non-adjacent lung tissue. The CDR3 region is CASSLGGGSSYNEQFF. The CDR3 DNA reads TGTGCCAGCAGCTTAGGTGGGGGGAGCTCCTACAATGAGCAGTTCTTC.